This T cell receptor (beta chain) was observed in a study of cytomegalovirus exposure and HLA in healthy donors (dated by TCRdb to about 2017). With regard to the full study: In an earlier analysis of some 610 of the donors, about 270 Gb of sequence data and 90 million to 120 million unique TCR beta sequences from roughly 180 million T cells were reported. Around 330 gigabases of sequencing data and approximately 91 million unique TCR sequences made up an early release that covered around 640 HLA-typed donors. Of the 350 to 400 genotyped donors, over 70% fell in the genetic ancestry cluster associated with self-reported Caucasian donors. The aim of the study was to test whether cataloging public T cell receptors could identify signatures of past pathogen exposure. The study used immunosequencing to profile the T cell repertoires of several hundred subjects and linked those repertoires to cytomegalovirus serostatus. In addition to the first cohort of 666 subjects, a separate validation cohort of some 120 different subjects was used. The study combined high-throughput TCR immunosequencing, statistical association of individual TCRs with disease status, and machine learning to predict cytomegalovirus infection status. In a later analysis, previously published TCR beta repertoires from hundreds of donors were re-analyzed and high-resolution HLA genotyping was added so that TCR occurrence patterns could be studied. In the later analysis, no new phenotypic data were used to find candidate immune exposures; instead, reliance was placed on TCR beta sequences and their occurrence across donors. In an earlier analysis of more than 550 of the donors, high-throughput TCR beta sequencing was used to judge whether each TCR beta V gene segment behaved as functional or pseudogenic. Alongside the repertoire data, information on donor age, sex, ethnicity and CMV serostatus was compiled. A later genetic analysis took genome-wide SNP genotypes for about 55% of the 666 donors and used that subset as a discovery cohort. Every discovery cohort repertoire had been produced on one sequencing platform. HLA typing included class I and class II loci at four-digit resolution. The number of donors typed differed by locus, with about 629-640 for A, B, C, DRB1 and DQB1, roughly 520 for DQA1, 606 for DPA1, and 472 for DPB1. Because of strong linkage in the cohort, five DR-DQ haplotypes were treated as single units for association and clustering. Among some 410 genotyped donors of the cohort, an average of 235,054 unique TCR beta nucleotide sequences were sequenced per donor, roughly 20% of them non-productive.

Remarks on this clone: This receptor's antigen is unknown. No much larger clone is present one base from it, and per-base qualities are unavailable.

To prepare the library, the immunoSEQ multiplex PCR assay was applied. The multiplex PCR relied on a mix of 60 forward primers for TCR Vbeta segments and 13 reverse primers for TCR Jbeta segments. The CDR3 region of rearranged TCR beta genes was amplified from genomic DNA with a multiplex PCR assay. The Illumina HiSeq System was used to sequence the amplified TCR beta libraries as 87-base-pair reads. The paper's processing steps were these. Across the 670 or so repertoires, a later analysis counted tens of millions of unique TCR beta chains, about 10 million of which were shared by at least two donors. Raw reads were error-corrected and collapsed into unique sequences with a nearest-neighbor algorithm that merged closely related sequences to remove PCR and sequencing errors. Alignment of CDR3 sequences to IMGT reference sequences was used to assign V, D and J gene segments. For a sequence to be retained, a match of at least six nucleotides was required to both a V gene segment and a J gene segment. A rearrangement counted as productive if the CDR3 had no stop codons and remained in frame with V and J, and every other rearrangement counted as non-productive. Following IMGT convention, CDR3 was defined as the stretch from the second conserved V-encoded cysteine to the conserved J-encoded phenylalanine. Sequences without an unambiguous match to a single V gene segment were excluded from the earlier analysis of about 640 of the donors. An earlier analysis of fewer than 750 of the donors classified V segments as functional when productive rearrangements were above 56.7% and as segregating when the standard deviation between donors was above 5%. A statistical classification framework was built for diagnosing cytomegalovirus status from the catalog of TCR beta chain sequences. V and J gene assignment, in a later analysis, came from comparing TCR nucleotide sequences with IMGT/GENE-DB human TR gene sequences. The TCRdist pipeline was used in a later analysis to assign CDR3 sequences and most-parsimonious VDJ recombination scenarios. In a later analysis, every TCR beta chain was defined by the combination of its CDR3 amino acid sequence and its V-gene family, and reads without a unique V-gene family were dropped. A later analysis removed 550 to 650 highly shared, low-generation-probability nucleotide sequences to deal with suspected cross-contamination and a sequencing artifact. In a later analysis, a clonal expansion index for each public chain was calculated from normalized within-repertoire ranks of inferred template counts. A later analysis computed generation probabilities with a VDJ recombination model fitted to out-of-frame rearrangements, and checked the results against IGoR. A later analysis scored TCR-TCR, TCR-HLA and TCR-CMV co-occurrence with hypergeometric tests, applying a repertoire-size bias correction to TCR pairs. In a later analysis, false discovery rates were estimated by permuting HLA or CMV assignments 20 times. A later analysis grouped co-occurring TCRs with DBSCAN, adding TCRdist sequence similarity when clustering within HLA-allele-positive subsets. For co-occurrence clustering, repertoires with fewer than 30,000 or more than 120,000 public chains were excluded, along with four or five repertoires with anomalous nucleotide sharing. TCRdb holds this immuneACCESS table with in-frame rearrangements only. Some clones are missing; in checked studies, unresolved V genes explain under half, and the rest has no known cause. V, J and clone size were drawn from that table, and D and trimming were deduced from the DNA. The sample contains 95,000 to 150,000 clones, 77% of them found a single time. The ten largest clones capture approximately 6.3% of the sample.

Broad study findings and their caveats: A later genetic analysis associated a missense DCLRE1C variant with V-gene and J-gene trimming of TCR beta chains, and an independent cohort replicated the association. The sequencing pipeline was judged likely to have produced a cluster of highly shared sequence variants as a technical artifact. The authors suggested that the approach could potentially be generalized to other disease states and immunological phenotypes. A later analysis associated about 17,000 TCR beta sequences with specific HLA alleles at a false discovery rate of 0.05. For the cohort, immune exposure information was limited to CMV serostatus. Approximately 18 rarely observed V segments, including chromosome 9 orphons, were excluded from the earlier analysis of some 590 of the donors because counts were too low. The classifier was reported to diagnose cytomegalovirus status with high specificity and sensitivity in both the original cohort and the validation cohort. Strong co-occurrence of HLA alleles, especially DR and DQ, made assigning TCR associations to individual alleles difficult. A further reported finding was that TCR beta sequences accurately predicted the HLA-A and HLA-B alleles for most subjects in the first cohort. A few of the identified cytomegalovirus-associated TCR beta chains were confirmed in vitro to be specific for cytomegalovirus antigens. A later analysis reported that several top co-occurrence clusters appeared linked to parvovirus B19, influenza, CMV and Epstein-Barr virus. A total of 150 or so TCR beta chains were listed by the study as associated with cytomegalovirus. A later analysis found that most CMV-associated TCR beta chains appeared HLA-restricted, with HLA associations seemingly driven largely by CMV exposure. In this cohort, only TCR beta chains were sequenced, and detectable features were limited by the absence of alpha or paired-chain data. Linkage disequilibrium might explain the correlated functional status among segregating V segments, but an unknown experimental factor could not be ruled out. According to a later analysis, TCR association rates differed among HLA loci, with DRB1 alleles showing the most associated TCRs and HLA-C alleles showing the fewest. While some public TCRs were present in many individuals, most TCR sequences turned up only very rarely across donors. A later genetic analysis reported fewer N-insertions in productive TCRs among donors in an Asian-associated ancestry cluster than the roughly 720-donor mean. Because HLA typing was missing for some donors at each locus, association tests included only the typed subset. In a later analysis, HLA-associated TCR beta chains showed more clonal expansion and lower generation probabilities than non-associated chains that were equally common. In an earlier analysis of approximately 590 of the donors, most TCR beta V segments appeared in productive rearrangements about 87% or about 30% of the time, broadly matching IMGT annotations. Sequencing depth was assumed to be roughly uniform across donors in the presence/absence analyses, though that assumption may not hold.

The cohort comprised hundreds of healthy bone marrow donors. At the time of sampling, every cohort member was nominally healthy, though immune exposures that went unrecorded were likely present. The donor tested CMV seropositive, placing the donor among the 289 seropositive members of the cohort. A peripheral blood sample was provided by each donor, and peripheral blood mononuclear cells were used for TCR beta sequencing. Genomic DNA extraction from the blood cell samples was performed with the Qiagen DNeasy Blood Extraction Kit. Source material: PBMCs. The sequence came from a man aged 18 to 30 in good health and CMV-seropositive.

The CDR3: CASSLDYNYGYTF. The nucleotide sequence is given as TGTGCCAGCAGTCTGGACTATAACTATGGCTACACCTTC. This receptor chain uses TRBV6-1 and TRBJ1-2, with the D gene not confidently named. From the cysteine up to the phenylalanine, the CDR3 has a length of 13 residues. This entry keeps only the CDR3 DNA: 39 bases, framed from base 1. CDR1 is given as MNHNS and CDR2 as SASEGT, both from the germline V gene. Trimming removed 5 bases from V and 1 base from J, leaving 8 bases between the germline ends.